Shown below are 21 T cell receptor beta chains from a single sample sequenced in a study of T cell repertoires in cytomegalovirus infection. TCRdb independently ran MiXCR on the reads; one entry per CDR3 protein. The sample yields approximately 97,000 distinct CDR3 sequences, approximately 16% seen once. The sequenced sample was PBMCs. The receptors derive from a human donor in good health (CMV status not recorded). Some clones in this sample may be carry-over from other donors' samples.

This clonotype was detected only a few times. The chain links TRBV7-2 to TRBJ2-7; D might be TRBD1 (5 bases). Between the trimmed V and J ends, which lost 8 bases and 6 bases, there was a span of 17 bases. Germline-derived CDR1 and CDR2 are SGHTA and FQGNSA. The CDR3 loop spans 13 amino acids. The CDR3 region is CASATVVMGEQYF. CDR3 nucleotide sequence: TGTGCCAGCGCGACAGTAGTAATGGGCGAGCAGTACTTC.

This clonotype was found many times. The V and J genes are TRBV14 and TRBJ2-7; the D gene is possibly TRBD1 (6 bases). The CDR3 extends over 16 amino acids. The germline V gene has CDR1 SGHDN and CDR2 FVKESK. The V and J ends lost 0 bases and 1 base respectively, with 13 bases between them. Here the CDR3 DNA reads TGTGCCAGCAGCCAAGATATCATGAGGGGGTCCTACGAGCAGTACTTC. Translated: CASSQDIMRGSYEQYF.

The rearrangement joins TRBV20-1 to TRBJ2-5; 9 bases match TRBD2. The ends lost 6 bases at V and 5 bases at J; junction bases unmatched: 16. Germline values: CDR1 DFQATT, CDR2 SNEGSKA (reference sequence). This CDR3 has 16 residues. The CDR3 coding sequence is TGCAGTGCCTCTCGGAGTAGCGGGGGTTTGTATGAGACCCAGTACTTC. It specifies CSASRSSGGLYETQYF.

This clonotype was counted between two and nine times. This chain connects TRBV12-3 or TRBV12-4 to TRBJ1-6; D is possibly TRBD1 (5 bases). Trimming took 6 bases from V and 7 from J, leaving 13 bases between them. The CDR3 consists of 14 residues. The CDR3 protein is CASSLQAGNSPLHF. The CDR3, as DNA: TGTGCCAGCAGCCTACAGGCAGGGAATTCACCCCTCCACTTT.

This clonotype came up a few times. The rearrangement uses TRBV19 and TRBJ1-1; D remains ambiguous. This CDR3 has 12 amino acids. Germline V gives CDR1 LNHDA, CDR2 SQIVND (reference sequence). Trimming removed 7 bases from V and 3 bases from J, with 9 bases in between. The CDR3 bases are TGTGCCAGTACGAGCGAGGACACTGAAGCTTTCTTT. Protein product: CASTSEDTEAFF.

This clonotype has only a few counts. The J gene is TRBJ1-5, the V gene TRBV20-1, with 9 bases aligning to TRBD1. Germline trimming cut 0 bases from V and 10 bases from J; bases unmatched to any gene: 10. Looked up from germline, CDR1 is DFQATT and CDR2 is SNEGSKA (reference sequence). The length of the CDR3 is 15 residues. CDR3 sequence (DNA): TGCAGTGCTAGAGAGGACAGGGGATGGTCCAGCCCCCAGCATTTT. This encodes CSAREDRGWSSPQHF.

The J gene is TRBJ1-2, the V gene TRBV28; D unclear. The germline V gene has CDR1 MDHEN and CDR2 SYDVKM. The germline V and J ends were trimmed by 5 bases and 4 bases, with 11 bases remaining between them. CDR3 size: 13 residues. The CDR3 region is CASSPAGGYGYTF. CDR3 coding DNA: TGTGCCAGCAGTCCGGCGGGAGGCTATGGCTACACCTTC.

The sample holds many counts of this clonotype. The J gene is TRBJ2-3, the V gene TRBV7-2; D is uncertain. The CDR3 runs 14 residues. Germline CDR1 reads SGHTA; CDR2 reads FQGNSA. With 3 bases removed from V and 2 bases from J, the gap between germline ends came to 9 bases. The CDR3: CASSLDRYTDTQYF. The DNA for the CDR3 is TGTGCCAGCAGCTTGGACCGTTACACAGATACGCAGTATTTT. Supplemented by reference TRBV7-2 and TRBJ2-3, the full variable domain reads GAGVSQSPSNKVTEKGKDVELRCDPISGHTALYWYRQSLGQGLEFLIYFQGNSAPDKSGLPSDRFSAERTGGSVSTLTIQRTQQEDSAVYLCASSLDRYTDTQYFGPGTRLTVL.

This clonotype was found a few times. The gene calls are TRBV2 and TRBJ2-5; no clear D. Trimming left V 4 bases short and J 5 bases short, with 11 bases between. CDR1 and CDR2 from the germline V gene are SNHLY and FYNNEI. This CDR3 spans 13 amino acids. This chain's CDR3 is CASSAVGWETQYF. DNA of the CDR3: TGTGCCAGCAGTGCCGTTGGTTGGGAGACCCAGTACTTC.

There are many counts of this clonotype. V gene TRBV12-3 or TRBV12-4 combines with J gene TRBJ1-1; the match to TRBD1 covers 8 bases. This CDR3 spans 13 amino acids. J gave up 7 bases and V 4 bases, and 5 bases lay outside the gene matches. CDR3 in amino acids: CASSYRTGNEAFF. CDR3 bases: TGTGCCAGCAGTTACCGGACAGGGAATGAAGCTTTCTTT.

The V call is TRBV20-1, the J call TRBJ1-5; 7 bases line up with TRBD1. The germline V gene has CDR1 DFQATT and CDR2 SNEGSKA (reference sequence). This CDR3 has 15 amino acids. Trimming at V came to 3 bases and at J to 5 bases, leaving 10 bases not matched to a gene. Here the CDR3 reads CSARLPGQPYQPQHF. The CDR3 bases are TGCAGTGCTAGGCTACCGGGACAGCCATATCAGCCCCAGCATTTT.

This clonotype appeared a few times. The CDR3 here is CASSQVAGGPNEQFF. The CDR3 nucleotides read TGTGCCAGCAGCCAAGTGGCGGGGGGGCCAAATGAGCAGTTCTTC. This chain joins TRBV3-1 and TRBJ2-1; 9 nucleotides align to TRBD2. Germline V gene data show CDR1 as LGHDT and CDR2 as YNNKEL (reference sequence). The junction had 5 bases not matched to a gene; V was cut back by 1 base and J by 7 bases. This CDR3 has 15 residues.

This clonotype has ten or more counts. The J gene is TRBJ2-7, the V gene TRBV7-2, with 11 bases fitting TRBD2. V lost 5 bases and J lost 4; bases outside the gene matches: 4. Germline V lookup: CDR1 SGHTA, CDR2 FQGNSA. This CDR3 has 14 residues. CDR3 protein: CASSPTSGEYEQYF. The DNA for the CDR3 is TGTGCCAGCAGCCCGACTAGCGGGGAGTACGAGCAGTACTTC.

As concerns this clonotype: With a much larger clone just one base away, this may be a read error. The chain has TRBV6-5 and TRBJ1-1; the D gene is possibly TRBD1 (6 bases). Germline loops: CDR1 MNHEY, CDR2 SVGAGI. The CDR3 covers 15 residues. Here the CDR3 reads CACSPPGPQGTEAFF. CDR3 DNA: TGTGCCTGCAGCCCCCCGGGCCCCCAGGGGACTGAAGCTTTCTTT.

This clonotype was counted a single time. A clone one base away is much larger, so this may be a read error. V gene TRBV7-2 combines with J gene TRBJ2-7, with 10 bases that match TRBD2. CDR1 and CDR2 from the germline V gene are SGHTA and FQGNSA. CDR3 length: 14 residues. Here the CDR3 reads CPSSPSAGGREQYF. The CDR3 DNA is TGTCCCAGCAGCCCCTCAGCGGGGGGGCGCGAGCAGTACTTC.

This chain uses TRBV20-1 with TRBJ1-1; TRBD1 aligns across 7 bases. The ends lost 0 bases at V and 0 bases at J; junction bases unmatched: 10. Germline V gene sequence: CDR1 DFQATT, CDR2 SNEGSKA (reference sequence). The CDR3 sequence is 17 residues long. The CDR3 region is CSARDQWTGPMNTEAFF. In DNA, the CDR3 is TGCAGTGCTAGAGATCAATGGACAGGTCCCATGAACACTGAAGCTTTCTTT.

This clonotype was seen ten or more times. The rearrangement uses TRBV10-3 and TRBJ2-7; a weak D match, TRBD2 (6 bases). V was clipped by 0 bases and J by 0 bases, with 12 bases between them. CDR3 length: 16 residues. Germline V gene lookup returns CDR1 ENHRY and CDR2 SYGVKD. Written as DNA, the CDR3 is TGTGCCATCAGTGAGTCAACGGCGGGGATCTCCTACGAGCAGTACTTC. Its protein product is CAISESTAGISYEQYF.

The CDR3 DNA sequence: TGTGCCAGCAGCCCAGGGACAGGGAATACCGCGAACACCGGGGAGCTGTTTTTT. The encoded protein is CASSPGTGNTANTGELFF. The J gene is TRBJ2-2, the V gene TRBV11-3; 9 bases line up with TRBD1. The ends lost 5 bases at V and 0 bases at J; junction bases unmatched: 10. Germline V gene lookup returns CDR1 SGHNT and CDR2 YENEEA. The CDR3 loop spans 18 amino acids.

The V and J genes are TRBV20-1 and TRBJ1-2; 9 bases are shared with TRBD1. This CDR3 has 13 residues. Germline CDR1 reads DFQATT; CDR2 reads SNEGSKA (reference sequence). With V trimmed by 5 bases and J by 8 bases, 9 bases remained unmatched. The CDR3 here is CSAYTGTGLGYTF. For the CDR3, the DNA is TGCAGTGCTTATACCGGGACAGGGTTAGGCTACACCTTC.

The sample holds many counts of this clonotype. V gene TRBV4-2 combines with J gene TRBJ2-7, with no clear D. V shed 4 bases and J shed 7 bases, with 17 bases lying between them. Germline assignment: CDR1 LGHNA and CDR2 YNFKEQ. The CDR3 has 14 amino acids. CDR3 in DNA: TGTGCCAGCAGCCTTGGGTCCGTGACGAGGGAGCAGTACTTC. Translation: CASSLGSVTREQYF.

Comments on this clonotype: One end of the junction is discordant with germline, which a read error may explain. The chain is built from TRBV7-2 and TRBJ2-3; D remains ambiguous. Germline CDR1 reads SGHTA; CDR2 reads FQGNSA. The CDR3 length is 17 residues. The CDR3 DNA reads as TGTGCCAGCAGCTTAGCGATCCGTGCCCCTCGCACAGACACGCAGTCTTTT. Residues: CASSLAIRAPRTDTQSF.